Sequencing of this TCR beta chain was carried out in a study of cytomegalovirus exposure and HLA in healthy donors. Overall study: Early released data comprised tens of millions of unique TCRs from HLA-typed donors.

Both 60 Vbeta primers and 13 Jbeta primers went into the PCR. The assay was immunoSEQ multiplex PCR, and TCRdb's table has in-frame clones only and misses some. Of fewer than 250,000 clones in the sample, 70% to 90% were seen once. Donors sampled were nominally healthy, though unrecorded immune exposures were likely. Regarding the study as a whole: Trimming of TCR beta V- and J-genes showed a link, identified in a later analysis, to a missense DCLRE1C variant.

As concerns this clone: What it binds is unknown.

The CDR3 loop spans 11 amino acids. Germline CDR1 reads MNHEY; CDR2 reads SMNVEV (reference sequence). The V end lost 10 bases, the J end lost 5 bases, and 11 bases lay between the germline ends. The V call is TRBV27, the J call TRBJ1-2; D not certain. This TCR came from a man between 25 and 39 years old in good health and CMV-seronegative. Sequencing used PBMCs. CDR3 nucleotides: TGTGCCACCCAAGGAGGATATGGCTACACCTTC. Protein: CATQGGYGYTF.